The sequence of this T cell receptor beta chain was determined in a study of blood T cell repertoires in COVID-19 (dated by TCRdb to 2018 to 2021). In the study overall: Samples covering the acute and convalescent phases of COVID-19 were provided by collaborators in the United States, Italy and Spain. Deeply sampled blood TCRbeta repertoires from subjects exposed to, actively infected with, or recovered from COVID-19 were included in the dataset. A de-identified subject ID, COVID-19 status, age in years and sex were almost always included in the sample metadata. Samples were obtained from the ongoing ImmuneRACE study (first 160 participants) and from approximately 1,200 subjects provided by 6 global collaborators. A freely available public database, intended as a resource for researchers studying the immune response to SARS-CoV-2, is where the repertoires were released. Where available, HLA class I and class II types were taken from metadata supplied by the sample provider and were not determined by assay-based typing. The prospective study material was composed of cDNA or gDNA derived from T cells, B-cell-depleted T cells, or PBMCs.

In the prospective study, participants were about 18 to 89 years old, resided in under 30 geographic areas of the United States, and were enrolled through a virtual design. To assign participants to cohorts, the prospective study relied on clinical history that participants themselves reported in a screening survey and a study questionnaire. For ImmuneRACE Cohort 3, a participant was defined as recovered based on two consecutive negative NP/OP PCR tests, clearance by a healthcare professional, or resolution of symptoms. Mobile phlebotomists in the prospective study collected whole blood, serum and a nasopharyngeal or oropharyngeal swab from every participant. Additional blood draws and questionnaires over an approximately 2-month period could optionally be provided by prospective study participants. Before DNA extraction, prospective study blood samples were shipped either frozen or at room temperature.

As concerns this clone: What this receptor recognizes is not known. Base-call qualities are not available, and no considerably larger clone is one nucleotide away.

TCRbeta CDR3 regions were amplified from genomic DNA by means of the immunoSEQ Assay, a bias-controlled multiplex PCR. The original pipeline was this. The number of nucleated cells in each sample was estimated by amplification of reference gene primers within the assay. Sequence reads were collapsed and filtered to measure the absolute abundance of every unique TCRbeta CDR3 rearrangement. For each sample, productive Simpson clonality was calculated as the square root of Simpson's diversity index across productive rearrangements. TCRdb took this table from immuneACCESS and kept in-frame rearrangements with V and J called. Such tables lack part of the clones; where checked against another copy, unresolved V genes explain under half of the gap, and the rest is unexplained. The V and J calls and clone size come from that table; D and trimming were worked out from the DNA. Across this sample there are roughly 230,000 clones, with about four fifths seen only once. Roughly 3.6% of the sample comes from the top ten.

Taken from cysteine to phenylalanine, the CDR3 has 14 residues. The only DNA kept is the CDR3, 42 bases in frame from the first base. V and J are truncated by 6 bases and 3 bases respectively, leaving an intervening sequence of 13 bases. CDR1 and CDR2, per the germline V gene (reference sequence), are LGHDT and YNNKEL. Results the study describes overall, beyond this receptor: The amount of clinical and demographic metadata varied by source and participant and was provided uncurated.

Specimen: PBMCs or T cells enriched from blood (not recorded which). This sequence uses TRBV3-1 (or the pseudogene TRBV3-2) and TRBJ2-3, with an unclear D gene assignment. The TCR originated in a man between 50 and 59 years old who had recovered from COVID-19. The nucleotides read TGTGCCAGCAGAGGTCTTCCGAGGACAGATACGCAGTATTTT. The encoded protein is CASRGLPRTDTQYF.